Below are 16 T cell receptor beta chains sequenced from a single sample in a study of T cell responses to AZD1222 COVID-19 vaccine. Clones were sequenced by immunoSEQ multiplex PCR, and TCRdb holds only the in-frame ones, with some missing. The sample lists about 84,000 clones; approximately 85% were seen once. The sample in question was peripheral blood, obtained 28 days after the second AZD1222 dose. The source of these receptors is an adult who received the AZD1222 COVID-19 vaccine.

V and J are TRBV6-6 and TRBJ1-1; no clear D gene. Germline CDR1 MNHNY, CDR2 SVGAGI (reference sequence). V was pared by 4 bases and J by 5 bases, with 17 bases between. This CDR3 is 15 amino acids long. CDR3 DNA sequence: TGTGCCAGCAGTTCGGGCTTCGATTGGGGTACTGAAGCTTTCTTT. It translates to CASSSGFDWGTEAFF.

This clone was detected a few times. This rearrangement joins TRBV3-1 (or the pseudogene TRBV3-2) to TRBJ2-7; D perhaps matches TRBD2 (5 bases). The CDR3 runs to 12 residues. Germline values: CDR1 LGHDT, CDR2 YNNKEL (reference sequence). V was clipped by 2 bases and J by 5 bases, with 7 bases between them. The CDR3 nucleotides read TGTGCCAGCAGCCAACGAGGGAACGAGCAGTACTTC. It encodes CASSQRGNEQYF.

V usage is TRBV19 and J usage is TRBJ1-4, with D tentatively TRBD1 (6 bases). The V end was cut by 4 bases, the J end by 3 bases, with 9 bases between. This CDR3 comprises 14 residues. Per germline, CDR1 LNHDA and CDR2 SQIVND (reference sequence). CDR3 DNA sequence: TGTGCCAGTAGTAGGCGACAGGCTAATGAAAAACTGTTTTTT. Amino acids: CASSRRQANEKLFF.

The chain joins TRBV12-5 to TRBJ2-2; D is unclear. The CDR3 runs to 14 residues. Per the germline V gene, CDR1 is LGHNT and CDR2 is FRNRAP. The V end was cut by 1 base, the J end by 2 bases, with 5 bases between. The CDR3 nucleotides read TGTGCTAGTGGTTTGGGAGCTAACACCGGGGAGCTGTTTTTT. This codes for CASGLGANTGELFF.

CDR3 protein: CASSEVGEDQPQHF. The CDR3 region has the DNA TGTGCCAGCAGTGAAGTAGGGGAGGATCAGCCCCAGCATTTT. The rearrangement uses TRBV6-1 and TRBJ1-5, with D possibly TRBD1 on 5 matching bases. The CDR3 covers 14 residues. V was clipped by 1 base and J by 5 bases, with 9 bases between them. Germline V lookup: CDR1 MNHNS, CDR2 SASEGT.

The CDR3 sequence: CASSLSQGRSDTQYF. CDR3 nucleotides: TGTGCCAGCAGCCTCTCACAGGGGCGCTCAGATACGCAGTATTTT. This rearrangement joins TRBV5-6 to TRBJ2-3; 7 nucleotides match TRBD1. Germline lookup yields CDR1 SGHDT and CDR2 YYEEEE. There are 15 residues in the CDR3. The V gene end was trimmed by 4 bases and the J gene end by 4 bases; junction bases not matched to a gene: 9.

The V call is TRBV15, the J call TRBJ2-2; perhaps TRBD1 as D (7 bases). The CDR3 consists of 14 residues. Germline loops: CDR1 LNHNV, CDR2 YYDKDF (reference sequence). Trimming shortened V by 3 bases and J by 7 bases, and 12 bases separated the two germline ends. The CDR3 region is CATSSGRGVGELFF. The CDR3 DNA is TGTGCCACCAGCAGTGGCAGGGGGGTCGGGGAGCTGTTTTTT. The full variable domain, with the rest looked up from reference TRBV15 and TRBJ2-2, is DAMVIQNPRYQVTQFGKPVTLSCSQTLNHNVMYWYQQKSSQAPKLLFHYYDKDFNNEADTPDNFQSRRPNTSFCFLDIRSPGLGDTAMYLCATSSGRGVGELFFGEGSRLTVL.

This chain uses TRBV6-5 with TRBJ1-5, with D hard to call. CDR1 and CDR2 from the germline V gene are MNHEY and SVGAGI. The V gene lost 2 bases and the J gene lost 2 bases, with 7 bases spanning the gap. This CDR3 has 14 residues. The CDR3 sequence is CASSYGSGNQPQHF. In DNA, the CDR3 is TGTGCCAGCAGTTACGGTAGTGGCAATCAGCCCCAGCATTTT.

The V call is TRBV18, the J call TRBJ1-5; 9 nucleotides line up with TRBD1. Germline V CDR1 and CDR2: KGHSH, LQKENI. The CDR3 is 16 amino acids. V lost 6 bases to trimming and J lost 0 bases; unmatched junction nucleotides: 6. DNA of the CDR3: TGTGCCAGCTCGCCGGGACAGGGAAATAGCAATCAGCCCCAGCATTTT. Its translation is CASSPGQGNSNQPQHF.

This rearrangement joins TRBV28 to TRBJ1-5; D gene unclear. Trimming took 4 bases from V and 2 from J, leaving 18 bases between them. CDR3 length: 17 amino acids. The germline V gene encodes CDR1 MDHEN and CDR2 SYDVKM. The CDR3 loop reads CASSSTSFGKGNQPQHF. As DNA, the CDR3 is TGTGCCAGCAGTTCGACTAGCTTCGGGAAGGGCAATCAGCCCCAGCATTTT.

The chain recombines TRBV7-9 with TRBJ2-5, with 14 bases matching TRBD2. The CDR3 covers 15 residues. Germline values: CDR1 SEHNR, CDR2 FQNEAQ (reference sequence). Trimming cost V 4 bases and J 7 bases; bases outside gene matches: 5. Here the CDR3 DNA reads TGTGCCAGCAGCTCGGGACTAGCGGGAGTCGGGACCCAGTACTTC. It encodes CASSSGLAGVGTQYF.

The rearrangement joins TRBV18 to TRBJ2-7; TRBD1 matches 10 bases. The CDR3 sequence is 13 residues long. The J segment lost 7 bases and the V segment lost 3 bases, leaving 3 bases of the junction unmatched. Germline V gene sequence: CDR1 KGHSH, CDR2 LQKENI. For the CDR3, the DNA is TGTGCCAGCTCACCCGGGGACAGGGGTGAGCAGTACGTC. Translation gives CASSPGDRGEQYV.

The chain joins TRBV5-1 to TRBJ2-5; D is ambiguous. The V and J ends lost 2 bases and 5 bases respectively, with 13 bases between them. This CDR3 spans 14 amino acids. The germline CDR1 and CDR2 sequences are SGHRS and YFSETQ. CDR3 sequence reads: CASSFGQADETQYF. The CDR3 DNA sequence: TGCGCCAGCAGCTTCGGTCAAGCTGATGAGACCCAGTACTTC.

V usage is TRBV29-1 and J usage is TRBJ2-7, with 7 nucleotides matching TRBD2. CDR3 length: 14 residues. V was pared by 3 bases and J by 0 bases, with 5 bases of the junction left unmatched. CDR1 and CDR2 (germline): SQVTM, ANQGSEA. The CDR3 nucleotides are TGCAGCGTTGATGCAGGGACTATCTCCTACGAGCAGTACTTC. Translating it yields CSVDAGTISYEQYF.

The CDR3, as DNA: TGTGCCAGTAGTATGGGATGGACTGAAGCTTTCTTT. Translation: CASSMGWTEAFF. The rearrangement links TRBV19 to TRBJ1-1; D not certain. V lost 3 bases and J lost 5, with 7 bases in between. This CDR3 has 12 residues. Germline V lookup: CDR1 LNHDA, CDR2 SQIVND (reference sequence).

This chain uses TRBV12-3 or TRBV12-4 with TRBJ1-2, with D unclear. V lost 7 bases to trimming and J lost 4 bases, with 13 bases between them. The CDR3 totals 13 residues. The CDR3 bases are TGTGCCAGCACCCCGGACTCCCGCTATGGCTACACCTTC. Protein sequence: CASTPDSRYGYTF.